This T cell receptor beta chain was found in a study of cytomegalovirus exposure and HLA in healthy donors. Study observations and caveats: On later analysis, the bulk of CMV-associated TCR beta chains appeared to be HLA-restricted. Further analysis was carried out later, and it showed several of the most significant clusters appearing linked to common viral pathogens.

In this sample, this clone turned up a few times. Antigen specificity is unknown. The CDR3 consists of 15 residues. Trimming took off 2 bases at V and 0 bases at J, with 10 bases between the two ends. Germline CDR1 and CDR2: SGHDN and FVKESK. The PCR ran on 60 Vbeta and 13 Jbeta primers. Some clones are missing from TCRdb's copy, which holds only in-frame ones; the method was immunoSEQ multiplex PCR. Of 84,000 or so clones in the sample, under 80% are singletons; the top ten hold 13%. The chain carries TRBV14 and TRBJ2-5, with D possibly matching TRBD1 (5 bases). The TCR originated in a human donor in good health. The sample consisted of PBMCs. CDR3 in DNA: TGTGCCAGCAGCCAAAACGCAGGGAACCAAGAGACCCAGTACTTC. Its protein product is CASSQNAGNQETQYF.